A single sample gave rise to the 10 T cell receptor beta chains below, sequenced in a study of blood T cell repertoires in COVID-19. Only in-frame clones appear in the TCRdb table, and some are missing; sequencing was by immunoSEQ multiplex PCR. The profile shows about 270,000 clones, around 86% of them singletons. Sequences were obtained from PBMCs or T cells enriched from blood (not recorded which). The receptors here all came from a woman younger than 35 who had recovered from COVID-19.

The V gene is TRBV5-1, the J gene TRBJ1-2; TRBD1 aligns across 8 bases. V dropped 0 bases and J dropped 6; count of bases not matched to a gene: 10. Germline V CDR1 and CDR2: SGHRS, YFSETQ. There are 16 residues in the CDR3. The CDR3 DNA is TGCGCCAGCAGCTTGGGGGCAGGGGGCCCCCTTGATGGCTACACCTTC. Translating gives CASSLGAGGPLDGYTF.

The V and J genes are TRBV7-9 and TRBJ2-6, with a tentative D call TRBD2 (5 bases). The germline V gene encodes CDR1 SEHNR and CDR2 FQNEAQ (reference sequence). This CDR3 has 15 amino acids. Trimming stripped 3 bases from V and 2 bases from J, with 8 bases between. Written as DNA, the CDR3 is TGTGCCAGCAGCTTGGAGGAGGCTGGGGCCAACGTCCTGACTTTC. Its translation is CASSLEEAGANVLTF.

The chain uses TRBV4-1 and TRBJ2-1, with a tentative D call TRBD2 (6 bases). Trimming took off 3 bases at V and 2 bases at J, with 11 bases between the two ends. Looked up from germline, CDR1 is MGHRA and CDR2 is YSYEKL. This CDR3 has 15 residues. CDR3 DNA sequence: TGCGCCAGCAGCCAGGGGGACTCTGCCTACAATGAGCAGTTCTTC. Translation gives CASSQGDSAYNEQFF.

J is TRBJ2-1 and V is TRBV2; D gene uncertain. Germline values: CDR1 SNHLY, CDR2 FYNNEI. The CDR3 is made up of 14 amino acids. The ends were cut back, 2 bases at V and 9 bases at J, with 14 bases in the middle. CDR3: CASSEFETTGEQFF. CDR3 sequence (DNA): TGTGCCAGCAGTGAATTTGAAACGACGGGTGAGCAGTTCTTC.

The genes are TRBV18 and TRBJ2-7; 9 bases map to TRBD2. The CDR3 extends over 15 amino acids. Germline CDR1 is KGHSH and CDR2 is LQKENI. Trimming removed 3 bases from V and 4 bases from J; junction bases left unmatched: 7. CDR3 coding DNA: TGTGCCAGCTCACCCCCCGCTGCGGGAGGGTACGAGCAGTACTTC. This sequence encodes CASSPPAAGGYEQYF.

CDR3: CASSLYPQTILAGGPRYEQYF. CDR3 coding DNA: TGCGCCAGCAGCTTGTACCCCCAAACTATTCTAGCGGGAGGGCCTAGGTACGAGCAGTACTTC. This chain joins TRBV5-1 and TRBJ2-7; 12 nucleotides match TRBD2. V lost 1 base and J lost 4; bases outside the gene matches: 21. Germline values: CDR1 SGHRS, CDR2 YFSETQ. The CDR3 is 21 residues long.

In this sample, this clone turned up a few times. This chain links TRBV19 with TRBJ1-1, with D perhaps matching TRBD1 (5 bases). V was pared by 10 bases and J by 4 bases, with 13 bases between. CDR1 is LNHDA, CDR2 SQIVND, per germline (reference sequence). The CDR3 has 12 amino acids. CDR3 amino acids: CAIGGRGTEAFF. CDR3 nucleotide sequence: TGTGCCATAGGCGGTAGGGGCACTGAAGCTTTCTTT.

In DNA form, the CDR3 reads TGTGCCTGGGGAGCCCCGGGACAGAATAACTATGGCTACACCTTC. Its protein is CAWGAPGQNNYGYTF. The chain combines TRBV30 with TRBJ1-2; the match to TRBD1 covers 7 bases. The V gene end was trimmed by 5 bases and the J gene end by 1 base; junction bases not matched to a gene: 10. Germline V CDR1 and CDR2: GTSNPN, SVGIG (reference sequence). The length of the CDR3 is 15 residues. Supplemented by reference TRBV30 and TRBJ1-2, the full variable domain reads SQTIHQWPATLVQPVGSPLSLECTVEGTSNPNLYWYRQAAGRGLQLLFYSVGIGQISSEVPQNLSASRPQDRQFILSSKKLLLSDSGFYLCAWGAPGQNNYGYTFGSGTRLTVV.

CDR3 in amino acids: CASSTDSGTNTGELFF. DNA of the CDR3: TGTGCCAGCAGCACCGATAGCGGGACGAACACCGGGGAGCTGTTTTTT. V is TRBV5-4 and J is TRBJ2-2, with 8 bases fitting TRBD2. V was clipped by 4 bases and J by 0 bases; unmatched bases: 5. Germline CDR1 reads SGHNT; CDR2 reads YYREEE (reference sequence). This CDR3 is built from 16 residues.

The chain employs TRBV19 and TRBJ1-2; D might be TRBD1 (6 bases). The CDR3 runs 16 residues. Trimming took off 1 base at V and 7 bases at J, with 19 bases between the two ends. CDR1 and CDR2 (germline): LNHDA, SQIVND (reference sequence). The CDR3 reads CASSIAQGLRRGGYTF. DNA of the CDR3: TGTGCCAGTAGTATAGCACAGGGTCTACGCCGGGGTGGCTACACCTTC.